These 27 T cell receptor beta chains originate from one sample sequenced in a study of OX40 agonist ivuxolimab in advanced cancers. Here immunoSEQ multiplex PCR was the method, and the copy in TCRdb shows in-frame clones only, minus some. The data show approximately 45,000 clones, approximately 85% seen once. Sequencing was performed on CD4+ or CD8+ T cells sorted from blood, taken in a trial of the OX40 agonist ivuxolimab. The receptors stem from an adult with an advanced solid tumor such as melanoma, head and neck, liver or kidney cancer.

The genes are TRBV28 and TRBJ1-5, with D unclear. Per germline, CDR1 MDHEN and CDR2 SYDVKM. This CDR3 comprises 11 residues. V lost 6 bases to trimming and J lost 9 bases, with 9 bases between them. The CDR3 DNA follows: TGTGCCAGCAGACAATATGGGCCCCAGCATTTT. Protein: CASRQYGPQHF.

The CDR3 protein is CATDGGTGELFF. In DNA, the CDR3 is TGTGCCACGGACGGAGGAACCGGGGAGCTGTTTTTT. The rearrangement uses TRBV11-2 and TRBJ2-2; perhaps TRBD2 as D (5 bases). The CDR3 is 12 amino acids. Trimming took 10 bases from V and 5 from J, leaving 11 bases between them. The germline V gene encodes CDR1 SGHAT and CDR2 FQNNGV.

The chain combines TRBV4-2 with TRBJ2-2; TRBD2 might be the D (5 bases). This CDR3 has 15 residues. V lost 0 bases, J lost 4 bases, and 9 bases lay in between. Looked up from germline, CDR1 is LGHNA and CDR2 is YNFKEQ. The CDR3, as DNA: TGTGCCAGCAGCCAAGATCGAGGGTCCACCGGGGAGCTGTTTTTT. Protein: CASSQDRGSTGELFF.

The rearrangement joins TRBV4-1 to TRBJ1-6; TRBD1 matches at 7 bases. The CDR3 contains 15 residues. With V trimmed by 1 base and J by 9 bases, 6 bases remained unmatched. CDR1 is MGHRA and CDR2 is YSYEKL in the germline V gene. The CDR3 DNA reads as TGCGCCAGCAGCCAAGGACCGACAGGGATTTCACCCCTCCACTTT. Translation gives CASSQGPTGISPLHF.

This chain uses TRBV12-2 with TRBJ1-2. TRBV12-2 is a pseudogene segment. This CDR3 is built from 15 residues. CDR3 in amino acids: CASRLAGGWGYGYTF. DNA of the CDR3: TGTGCAAGTCGCTTAGCCGGCGGTTGGGGCTATGGCTACACCTTC.

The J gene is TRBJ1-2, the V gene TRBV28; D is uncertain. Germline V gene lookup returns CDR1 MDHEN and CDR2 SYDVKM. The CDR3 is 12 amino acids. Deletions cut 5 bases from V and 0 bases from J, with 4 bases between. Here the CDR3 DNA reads TGTGCCAGCAGTAACTCTAACTATGGCTACACCTTC. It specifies CASSNSNYGYTF.

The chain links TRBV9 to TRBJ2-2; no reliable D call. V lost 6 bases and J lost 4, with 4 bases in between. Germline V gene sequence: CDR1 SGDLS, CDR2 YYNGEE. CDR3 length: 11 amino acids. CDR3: CASTSTGELFF. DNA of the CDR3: TGTGCCAGCACTAGCACCGGGGAGCTGTTTTTT. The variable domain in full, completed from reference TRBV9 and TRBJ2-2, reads DSGVTQTPKHLITATGQRVTLRCSPRSGDLSVYWYQQSLDQGLQFLIQYYNGEERAKGNILERFSAQQFPDLHSELNLSSLELGDSALYFCASTSTGELFFGEGSRLTVL.

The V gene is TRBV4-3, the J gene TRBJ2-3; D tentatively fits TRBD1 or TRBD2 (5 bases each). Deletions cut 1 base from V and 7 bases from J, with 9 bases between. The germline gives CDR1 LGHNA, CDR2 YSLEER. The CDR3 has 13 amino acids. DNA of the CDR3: TGCGCCAGCAGCCAAGGAGAGGGGAATACGCAGTATTTT. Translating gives CASSQGEGNTQYF.

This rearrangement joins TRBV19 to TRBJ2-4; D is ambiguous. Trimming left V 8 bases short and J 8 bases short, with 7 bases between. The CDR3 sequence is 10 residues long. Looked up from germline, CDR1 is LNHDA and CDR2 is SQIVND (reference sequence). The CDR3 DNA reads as TGTGCCAGTGGCAGTTACATTCAGTACTTC. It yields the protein CASGSYIQYF.

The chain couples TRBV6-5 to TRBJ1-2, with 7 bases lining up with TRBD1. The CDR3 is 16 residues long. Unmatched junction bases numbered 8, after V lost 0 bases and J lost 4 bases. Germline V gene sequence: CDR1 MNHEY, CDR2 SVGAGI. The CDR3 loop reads CASSYSGQPGGYGYTF. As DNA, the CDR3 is TGTGCCAGCAGTTACTCGGGACAGCCTGGGGGCTATGGCTACACCTTC.

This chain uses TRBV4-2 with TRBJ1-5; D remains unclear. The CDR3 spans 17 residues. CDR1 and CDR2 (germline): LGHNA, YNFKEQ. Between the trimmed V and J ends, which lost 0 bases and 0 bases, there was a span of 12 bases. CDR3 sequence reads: CASSQDGNSYSNQPQHF. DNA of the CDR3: TGTGCCAGCAGCCAAGATGGAAACTCTTATAGCAATCAGCCCCAGCATTTT.

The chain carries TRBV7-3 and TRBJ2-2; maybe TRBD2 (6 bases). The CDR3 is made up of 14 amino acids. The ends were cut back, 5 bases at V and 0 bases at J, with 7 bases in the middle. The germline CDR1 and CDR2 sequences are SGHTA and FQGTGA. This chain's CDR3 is CASSVAANTGELFF. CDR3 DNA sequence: TGTGCCAGCAGCGTAGCGGCGAACACCGGGGAGCTGTTTTTT.

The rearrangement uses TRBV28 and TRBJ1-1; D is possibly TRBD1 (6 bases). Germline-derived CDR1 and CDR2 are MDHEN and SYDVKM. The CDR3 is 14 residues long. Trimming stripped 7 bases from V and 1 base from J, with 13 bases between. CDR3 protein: CASKGGRGNTEAFF. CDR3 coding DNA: TGTGCCAGCAAGGGGGGCAGGGGGAACACTGAAGCTTTCTTT. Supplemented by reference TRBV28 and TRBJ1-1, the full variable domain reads DVKVTQSSRYLVKRTGEKVFLECVQDMDHENMFWYRQDPGLGLRLIYFSYDVKMKEKGDIPEGYSVSREKKERFSLILESASTNQTSMYLCASKGGRGNTEAFFGQGTRLTVV.

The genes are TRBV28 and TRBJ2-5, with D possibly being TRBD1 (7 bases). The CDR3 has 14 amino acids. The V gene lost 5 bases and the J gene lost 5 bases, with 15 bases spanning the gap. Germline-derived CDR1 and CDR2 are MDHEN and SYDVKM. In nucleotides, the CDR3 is TGTGCCAGCAGTCAACCAGGGGGGTGGGAGACCCAGTACTTC. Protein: CASSQPGGWETQYF.

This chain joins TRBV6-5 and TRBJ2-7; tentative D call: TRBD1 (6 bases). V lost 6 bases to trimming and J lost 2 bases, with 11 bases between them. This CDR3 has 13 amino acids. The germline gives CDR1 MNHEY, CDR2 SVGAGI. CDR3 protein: CASRSGVTYEQYV. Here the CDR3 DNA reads TGTGCCAGCAGATCAGGGGTTACCTACGAGCAGTACGTC.

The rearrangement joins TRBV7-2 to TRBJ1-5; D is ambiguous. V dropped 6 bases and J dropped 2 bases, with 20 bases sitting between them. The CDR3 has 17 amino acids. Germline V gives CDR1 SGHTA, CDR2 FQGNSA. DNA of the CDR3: TGTGCCAGCAGTCCCAATATAGGGATGTATGGCAATCAGCCCCAGCATTTT. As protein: CASSPNIGMYGNQPQHF.

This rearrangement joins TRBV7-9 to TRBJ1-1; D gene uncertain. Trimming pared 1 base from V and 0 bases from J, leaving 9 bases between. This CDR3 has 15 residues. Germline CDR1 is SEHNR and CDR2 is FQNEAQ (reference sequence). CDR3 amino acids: CASSLEVGLNTEAFF. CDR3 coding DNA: TGTGCCAGCAGCTTAGAGGTCGGATTGAACACTGAAGCTTTCTTT.

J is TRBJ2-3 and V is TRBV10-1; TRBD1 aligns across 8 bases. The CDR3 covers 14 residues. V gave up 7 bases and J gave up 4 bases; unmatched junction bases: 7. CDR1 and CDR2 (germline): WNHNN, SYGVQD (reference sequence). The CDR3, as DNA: TGCGCCAGCAAGGACAGGGTTGATTCAGATACGCAGTATTTT. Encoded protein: CASKDRVDSDTQYF.

The CDR3 sequence is CASSVTDRGLETQYF. CDR3 bases: TGTGCCAGCAGCGTGACGGACAGGGGACTCGAGACCCAGTACTTC. This chain connects TRBV9 to TRBJ2-5; 9 nucleotides align to TRBD1. Germline V gene lookup returns CDR1 SGDLS and CDR2 YYNGEE. The CDR3 is 15 amino acids. J was trimmed by 5 bases and V by 2 bases; bases with no gene match: 7.

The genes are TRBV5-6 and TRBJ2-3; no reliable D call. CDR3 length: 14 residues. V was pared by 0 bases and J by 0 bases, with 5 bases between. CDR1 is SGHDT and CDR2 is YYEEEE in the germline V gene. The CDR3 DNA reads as TGTGCCAGCAGCTTGGTATCCAGCACAGATACGCAGTATTTT. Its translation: CASSLVSSTDTQYF.

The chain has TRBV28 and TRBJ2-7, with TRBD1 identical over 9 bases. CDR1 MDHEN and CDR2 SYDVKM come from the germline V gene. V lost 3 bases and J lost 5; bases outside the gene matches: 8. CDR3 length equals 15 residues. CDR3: CASSFRDRDLDEQYF. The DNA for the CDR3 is TGTGCCAGCAGTTTCCGGGACAGGGATCTCGACGAGCAGTACTTC.

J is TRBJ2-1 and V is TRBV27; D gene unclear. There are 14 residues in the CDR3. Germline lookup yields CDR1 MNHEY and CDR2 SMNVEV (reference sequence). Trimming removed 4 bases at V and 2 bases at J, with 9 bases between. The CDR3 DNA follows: TGTGCCAGCAGTTCATTAACAACCTACAATGAGCAGTTCTTC. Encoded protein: CASSSLTTYNEQFF.

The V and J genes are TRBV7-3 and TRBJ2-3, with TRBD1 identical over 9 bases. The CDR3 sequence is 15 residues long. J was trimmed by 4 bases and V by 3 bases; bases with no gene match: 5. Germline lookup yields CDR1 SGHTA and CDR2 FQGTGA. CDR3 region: CASSFTGGKADTQYF. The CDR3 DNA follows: TGTGCCAGCAGCTTCACAGGGGGCAAAGCAGATACGCAGTATTTT.

This CDR3 is CASGLVRSGVSHTDTQYF. Here the CDR3 DNA reads TGTGCTAGTGGTTTGGTACGATCGGGGGTCTCGCACACAGATACGCAGTATTTT. V and J are TRBV12-5 and TRBJ2-3; weak D call: TRBD2 (6 bases). This CDR3 has 18 amino acids. Per germline, CDR1 LGHNT and CDR2 FRNRAP. Trimming removed 0 bases at V and 2 bases at J, with 18 bases between.

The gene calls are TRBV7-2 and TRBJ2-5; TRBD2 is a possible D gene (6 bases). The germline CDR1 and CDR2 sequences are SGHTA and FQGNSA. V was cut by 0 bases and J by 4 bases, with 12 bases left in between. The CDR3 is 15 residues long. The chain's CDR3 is CASSLALGGRETQYF. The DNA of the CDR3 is TGTGCCAGCAGCTTAGCGCTTGGAGGGCGAGAGACCCAGTACTTC. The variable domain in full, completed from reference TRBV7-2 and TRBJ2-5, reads GAGVSQSPSNKVTEKGKDVELRCDPISGHTALYWYRQSLGQGLEFLIYFQGNSAPDKSGLPSDRFSAERTGGSVSTLTIQRTQQEDSAVYLCASSLALGGRETQYFGPGTRLLVL.

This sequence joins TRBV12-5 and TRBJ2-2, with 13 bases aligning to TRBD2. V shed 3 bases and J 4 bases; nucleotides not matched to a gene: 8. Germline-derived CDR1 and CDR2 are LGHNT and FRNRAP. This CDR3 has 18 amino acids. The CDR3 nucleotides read TGTGCTAGTGGTTTCCAGACTAGCGGGGGGTTTGGCACCGGGGAGCTGTTTTTT. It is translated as CASGFQTSGGFGTGELFF.

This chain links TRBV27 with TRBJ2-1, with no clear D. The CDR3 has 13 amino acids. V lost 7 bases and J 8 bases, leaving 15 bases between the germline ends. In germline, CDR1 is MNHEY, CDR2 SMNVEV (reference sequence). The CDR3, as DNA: TGTGCCAGCACCAACACCTGGATGGATGAGCAGTTCTTC. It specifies CASTNTWMDEQFF.